The 25 T cell receptor beta chains in this list originate from one sample, sequenced in a study of cytotoxic CD8 clonotypes in ibrutinib-treated CLL. Libraries were prepared by immunoSEQ multiplex PCR; TCRdb keeps only in-frame clonotypes and omits some of them. The profile shows about 300,000 clones, approximately 79% of them singletons. Sequences were derived from PBMCs, sampled at disease progression, from a patient treated with ibrutinib. These receptor sequences come from a human donor with chronic lymphocytic leukemia.

The rearrangement joins TRBV29-1 to TRBJ2-5, with TRBD2 as a possible D gene (5 bases). CDR3 size: 13 residues. V dropped 4 bases and J dropped 2 bases, with 11 bases sitting between them. Germline V gene lookup returns CDR1 SQVTM and CDR2 ANQGSEA. The CDR3 here is CSVGAEGQETQYF. The CDR3 DNA sequence: TGCAGCGTTGGGGCCGAGGGTCAAGAGACCCAGTACTTC.

This clone was counted only a few times. Other DNA variants within this sample encode the same CDR3. This chain connects TRBV15 to TRBJ1-2; weak D call: TRBD1 (6 bases). The germline CDR1 and CDR2 sequences are LNHNV and YYDKDF (reference sequence). Trimming removed 0 bases at V and 4 bases at J, with 9 bases between. This CDR3 contains 14 residues. The CDR3 here is CATSRDRGGYGYTF. CDR3 nucleotides: TGTGCCACCAGCAGAGATAGAGGGGGCTATGGCTACACCTTC.

This rearrangement joins TRBV15 to TRBJ2-3; 7 bases align to TRBD2. Germline V gene sequence: CDR1 LNHNV, CDR2 YYDKDF (reference sequence). The CDR3 length is 16 residues. V was clipped by 0 bases and J by 5 bases; unmatched bases: 8. The CDR3 DNA follows: TGTGCCACCAGCAGAGATTGGAGCGGGGTGGGAGATACGCAGTATTTT. Its protein is CATSRDWSGVGDTQYF.

V is TRBV27 and J is TRBJ2-5; D remains ambiguous. The CDR3 has 13 amino acids. Trimming took off 2 bases at V and 2 bases at J, with 6 bases between the two ends. From germline, CDR1 is MNHEY and CDR2 SMNVEV (reference sequence). CDR3 region: CASSLAEQETQYF. As DNA, the CDR3 is TGTGCCAGCAGTTTAGCGGAACAAGAGACCCAGTACTTC.

This chain links TRBV19 with TRBJ2-7; 8 nucleotides line up with TRBD1. In germline, CDR1 is LNHDA, CDR2 SQIVND (reference sequence). J lost 0 bases, V lost 2 bases, and 3 bases had no gene match. This CDR3 is built from 15 residues. The CDR3 bases are TGTGCCAGTAGTATAACCCAGGGGGCCTCCTACGAGCAGTACTTC. Translation: CASSITQGASYEQYF.

This clone was detected a few times. The chain links TRBV7-6 to TRBJ2-7; D is unresolved. V gave up 0 bases and J gave up 0 bases, with 6 bases separating them. Germline V gene data show CDR1 as SGHVS and CDR2 as FNYEAQ. The CDR3 consists of 14 residues. CDR3 sequence reads: CASSLARNSYEQYF. In nucleotides, the CDR3 is TGTGCCAGCAGCTTAGCTAGGAACTCCTACGAGCAGTACTTC.

As for this clone: At one end, the junction sequence differs from germline, possibly due to a read error. The genes are TRBV2 and TRBJ2-7; maybe TRBD2 (5 bases). CDR1 SNHLY and CDR2 FYNNEI come from the germline V gene. This CDR3 is built from 14 residues. Here the CDR3 DNA reads TGTGCCAGCAGGGAAGGGATCGGGAACTACGAGCAGTACTTC. As protein: CASREGIGNYEQYF.

V gene TRBV19 combines with J gene TRBJ2-1, with 8 bases aligning to TRBD2. The CDR3 has 14 residues. The J segment lost 10 bases and the V segment lost 4 bases, leaving 9 bases of the junction unmatched. The V gene's germline CDR1 is LNHDA and CDR2 SQIVND (reference sequence). CDR3 sequence reads: CASSRDGRASEQFF. The CDR3 DNA is TGTGCCAGTAGTAGAGACGGGAGGGCCAGCGAGCAGTTCTTC.

This clone was found a few times. The chain recombines TRBV4-3 with TRBJ2-2; 9 nucleotides agree with TRBD2. J was trimmed by 7 bases and V by 0 bases; bases with no gene match: 24. Germline lookup yields CDR1 LGHNA and CDR2 YSLEER. CDR3 length: 22 residues. The CDR3 loop is CASSQEIPLGQGVGTSNGELFF. The DNA for the CDR3 is TGCGCCAGCAGCCAAGAAATCCCGTTGGGCCAGGGGGTCGGGACTAGCAACGGGGAGCTGTTTTTT.

The chain combines TRBV11-2 with TRBJ1-6; no reliable D call. The CDR3 spans 13 residues. Germline CDR1 reads SGHAT; CDR2 reads FQNNGV. V shed 2 bases and J shed 7 bases, with 6 bases lying between them. The CDR3 DNA reads TGTGCCAGCAGCTTACGTCCGAATTCACCCCTCCACTTT. Its protein product is CASSLRPNSPLHF.

The sample holds a few counts of this clone. The CDR3 DNA sequence: TGTGCCAGCAGCGCCGACGAATGGGGGCCCCAGCATTTT. Its protein product is CASSADEWGPQHF. This chain links TRBV7-9 with TRBJ1-5; D is unclear. The CDR3 runs to 13 residues. V was cut by 5 bases and J by 9 bases, with 14 bases left in between. Germline V gene data show CDR1 as SEHNR and CDR2 as FQNEAQ (reference sequence).

The chain employs TRBV29-1 and TRBJ2-7; 8 nucleotides line up with TRBD1. V lost 7 bases, J lost 4 bases, and 12 bases stayed unmatched. Germline V gene data show CDR1 as SQVTM and CDR2 as ANQGSEA. This CDR3 has 14 amino acids. The CDR3 DNA follows: TGCAGCGCCATCTTCCGGACAGGGCGGTACGAGCAGTACTTC. This gives the protein CSAIFRTGRYEQYF.

Worth noting for this clone: At the DNA level, this CDR3 is encoded by other sequences in the same sample as well. This chain links TRBV10-2 with TRBJ1-5; D is undetermined. Germline V gene data show CDR1 as WSHSY and CDR2 as SAAADI. This CDR3 has 14 amino acids. With 0 bases removed from V and 4 bases from J, the gap between germline ends came to 7 bases. CDR3 region: CASSESGSNQPQHF. The CDR3 coding sequence is TGCGCCAGCAGTGAGTCGGGTTCGAATCAGCCCCAGCATTTT.

This clone occurred a few times. This chain connects TRBV7-6 to TRBJ2-2; 7 positions match TRBD1. V shed 5 bases, J shed 4 bases, and the junction held 7 bases outside the gene matches. This CDR3 has 15 residues. Germline V gene sequence: CDR1 SGHVS, CDR2 FNYEAQ. This chain's CDR3 is CASSPGQTLTGELFF. The CDR3 DNA follows: TGTGCCAGCAGCCCGGGACAGACCCTCACCGGGGAGCTGTTTTTT. Supplemented by reference TRBV7-6 and TRBJ2-2, the full variable domain reads GAGVSQSPRYKVTKRGQDVALRCDPISGHVSLYWYRQALGQGPEFLTYFNYEAQQDKSGLPNDRFSAERPEGSISTLTIQRTEQRDSAMYRCASSPGQTLTGELFFGEGSRLTVL.

The chain couples TRBV2 to TRBJ2-1; 9 nucleotides agree with TRBD1. The CDR3 spans 13 residues. Germline V gene sequence: CDR1 SNHLY, CDR2 FYNNEI. Trimming took 5 bases from V and 6 from J; bases not matched to a gene: 2. This CDR3 is CASSMGQGNEQFF. For the CDR3, the DNA is TGTGCCAGCAGTATGGGACAGGGCAATGAGCAGTTCTTC.

This chain joins TRBV5-1 and TRBJ2-7; perhaps TRBD2 as D (5 bases). CDR3 length: 13 amino acids. Germline V gene sequence: CDR1 SGHRS, CDR2 YFSETQ. The ends were cut back, 4 bases at V and 7 bases at J, with 15 bases in the middle. The CDR3 loop is CASSEGYPGEQYF. The CDR3 bases are TGCGCCAGCAGCGAGGGTTACCCCGGGGAGCAGTACTTC.

The chain combines TRBV2 with TRBJ1-2; D gene unclear. The CDR3 is made up of 13 amino acids. The V and J ends lost 4 bases and 3 bases respectively, with 9 bases between them. CDR1 and CDR2 from the germline V gene are SNHLY and FYNNEI. The CDR3 DNA reads as TGTGCCAGCAGTGGGGCAGAGGACTATGGCTACACCTTC. It encodes CASSGAEDYGYTF.

The rearrangement joins TRBV6-5 to TRBJ1-5; a weak D match, TRBD1 (6 bases). V gave up 2 bases and J gave up 2 bases, with 10 bases separating them. The CDR3 is made up of 15 amino acids. Germline V gene sequence: CDR1 MNHEY, CDR2 SVGAGI. CDR3 in DNA: TGTGCCAGCAGTTACGGAGGGGGGGGCAATCAGCCCCAGCATTTT. Its translation: CASSYGGGGNQPQHF.

The chain carries TRBV29-1 and TRBJ1-5, with D tentatively TRBD1 (6 bases). Trimming took off 6 bases at V and 0 bases at J, with 12 bases between the two ends. The CDR3 consists of 14 residues. Germline CDR1 SQVTM, CDR2 ANQGSEA. CDR3 sequence (DNA): TGCAGCGTCAGGGACAATTATAGCAATCAGCCCCAGCATTTT. Its protein is CSVRDNYSNQPQHF.

The V and J genes are TRBV7-6 and TRBJ1-2; D gene uncertain. Germline V gene sequence: CDR1 SGHVS, CDR2 FNYEAQ. V was pared by 5 bases and J by 9 bases, with 16 bases between. The CDR3 spans 13 residues. Here the CDR3 DNA reads TGTGCCAGCAGCCCAGATGAGGGCTTAAGCTACACCTTC. It yields the protein CASSPDEGLSYTF.

The chain carries TRBV7-8 and TRBJ1-1; a possible D gene is TRBD1 (5 bases). V was pared by 3 bases and J by 0 bases, with 11 bases between. The CDR3 is made up of 15 amino acids. Germline V CDR1 and CDR2: SGHVS, FQNEAQ. The CDR3 loop is CASSFQGSLNTEAFF. CDR3 bases: TGTGCCAGCAGCTTCCAGGGTTCCCTGAACACTGAAGCTTTCTTT.

The CDR3 bases are TGCGCCAGCAGCCAAGATGCCGGCACCTTGAATCAGCCCCAGCATTTT. Protein: CASSQDAGTLNQPQHF. This rearrangement joins TRBV4-1 to TRBJ1-5; D is undetermined. Trimming cost V 0 bases and J 4 bases, with 13 bases left between them. CDR3 length: 16 residues. Germline lookup yields CDR1 MGHRA and CDR2 YSYEKL.

In DNA form, the CDR3 reads TGTGCCAGCAGCCCAGGACAGGCCTACGAGCAGTACTTC. Amino acid sequence: CASSPGQAYEQYF. This chain connects TRBV11-3 to TRBJ2-7, with TRBD1 identical over 7 bases. V shed 5 bases and J 2 bases; nucleotides not matched to a gene: 3. The CDR3 totals 13 residues. Germline-derived CDR1 and CDR2 are SGHNT and YENEEA. Full variable domain (outside the CDR3, taken from reference TRBV11-3 and TRBJ2-7): EAGVVQSPRYKIIEKKQPVAFWCNPISGHNTLYWYLQNLGQGPELLIRYENEEAVDDSQLPKDRFSAERLKGVDSTLKIQPAELGDSAVYLCASSPGQAYEQYFGPGTRLTVT.

This clone has a handful of counts. The chain couples TRBV5-4 to TRBJ2-7; 7 nucleotides align to TRBD1. V was clipped by 3 bases and J by 3 bases; unmatched bases: 9. The germline CDR1 and CDR2 sequences are SGHNT and YYREEE (reference sequence). CDR3 length equals 15 residues. CDR3 nucleotide sequence: TGTGCCAGCAGCTCCCGGGACAGACAGCACTACGAGCAGTACTTC. Its protein product is CASSSRDRQHYEQYF.

The chain uses TRBV15 and TRBJ2-3; no clear D. The CDR3 length is 14 residues. Per the germline V gene, CDR1 is LNHNV and CDR2 is YYDKDF (reference sequence). With 7 bases removed from V and 2 bases from J, the gap between germline ends came to 13 bases. CDR3: CATTQWEPTDTQYF. Here the CDR3 DNA reads TGTGCCACCACCCAGTGGGAACCCACAGATACGCAGTATTTT.